This T cell receptor beta chain is from a study of identical twins. Findings and limits, study-wide: Excess sharing by twins proved weaker in beta out-of-frame sequences. An excess of low generation probability was shown by twin-shared out-of-frame alpha sequences.

Template switching created a universal primer site, and the cDNA included unique molecular identifiers. Using its own MiXCR run on the 5' RACE reads, TCRdb lists one record per CDR3 protein. The repertoire consists of roughly 710,000 distinct CDR3 sequences, with over 5% occurring once and the leading ten covering around 1.9%. Points on this clonotype: Its antigen is as yet unknown.

Germline CDR1 and CDR2: DFQATT and SNEGSKA (reference sequence). This CDR3 is 14 amino acids long. After removal of 5 bases from V and 6 bases from J, the junction contained 8 bases not matched to a gene. The TCR was taken from a young man in good health. Sequenced input: naive T cells sorted from blood. The chain has TRBV20-1 and TRBJ2-2; 8 nucleotides match TRBD2. The CDR3 loop reads CSAPGTRASGELFF. DNA for the CDR3: TGCAGTGCTCCCGGGACTAGAGCCTCCGGGGAGCTGTTTTTT.